The 9 T cell receptor beta chains presented below share a single source sample, sequenced in a study of T cell repertoires in cytomegalovirus infection. Their recognized antigens are unknown. TCRdb fed the reads into MiXCR, producing one record per CDR3 protein. The sample lists 550,000 to 700,000 distinct CDR3 sequences; about 39% were seen once. This sample comprised cultured PBMCs, obtained from culture after CMV antigen stimulation. The receptors were gathered from a human donor in good health (CMV status not recorded). Some clones in this sample may be carry-over from other donors' samples.

This clonotype has more than one count but fewer than ten. The chain combines TRBV10-3 with TRBJ2-1; 10 nucleotides align to TRBD2. The CDR3 runs 17 residues. V lost 0 bases and J lost 7; bases outside the gene matches: 9. Germline assignment: CDR1 ENHRY and CDR2 SYGVKD. In DNA form, the CDR3 reads TGTGCCATCAGTGAGTCGAGGAAGCGGGAGGGAGGTAATGAGCAGTTCTTC. Protein sequence: CAISESRKREGGNEQFF.

The chain recombines TRBV2 with TRBJ2-1; 9 nucleotides line up with TRBD1. CDR3 length: 15 residues. Germline V gene sequence: CDR1 SNHLY, CDR2 FYNNEI. V gave up 6 bases and J gave up 4 bases; unmatched junction bases: 7. The CDR3 spells CASRERTGEYNEQFF. CDR3 DNA: TGTGCCAGCAGGGAAAGGACAGGGGAATACAATGAGCAGTTCTTC. Full variable domain (rest looked up from reference TRBV2 and TRBJ2-1): EPEVTQTPSHQVTQMGQEVILRCVPISNHLYFYWYRQILGQKVEFLVSFYNNEISEKSEIFDDQFSVERPDGSNFTLKIRSTKLEDSAMYFCASRERTGEYNEQFFGPGTRLTVL.

Only a few counts were recorded for this clonotype. The chain joins TRBV7-6 to TRBJ2-3; D assignment may be TRBD1 or TRBD2 (7 bases each). V dropped 5 bases and J dropped 7 bases, with 22 bases sitting between them. Per germline, CDR1 SGHVS and CDR2 FNYEAQ. CDR3 length: 16 amino acids. In DNA, the CDR3 is TGTGCCAGCAGCCTGGCAGGGGGGGCGGGGACGTATACGCAGTATTTT. As protein: CASSLAGGAGTYTQYF. The entire variable domain, with the rest obtained from reference TRBV7-6 and TRBJ2-3, is as follows: GAGVSQSPRYKVTKRGQDVALRCDPISGHVSLYWYRQALGQGPEFLTYFNYEAQQDKSGLPNDRFSAERPEGSISTLTIQRTEQRDSAMYRCASSLAGGAGTYTQYFGPGTRLTVL.

This chain links TRBV6-8 with TRBJ1-1, with 8 bases identical to TRBD1. Germline V CDR1 and CDR2: MNHGY, SAAAGT. This CDR3 is 13 amino acids long. Trimming cost V 7 bases and J 3 bases; bases outside gene matches: 4. The CDR3 DNA sequence: TGTGCCAGCACCGAGACAGGGGACACTGAAGCTTTCTTT. Its translation: CASTETGDTEAFF.

The V gene is TRBV6-5, the J gene TRBJ1-1; D is undetermined. This CDR3 contains 15 residues. The V and J ends lost 2 bases and 0 bases respectively, with 10 bases between them. Germline V CDR1 and CDR2: MNHEY, SVGAGI. CDR3 sequence (DNA): TGTGCCAGCAGTTACAGGAGACATTTGAACACTGAAGCTTTCTTT. It encodes CASSYRRHLNTEAFF.

This clonotype was observed a few times. The chain combines TRBV28 with TRBJ1-5; D gene unclear. Germline V lookup: CDR1 MDHEN, CDR2 SYDVKM. Between the trimmed V and J ends, which lost 6 bases and 0 bases, there was a span of 18 bases. The CDR3 contains 17 residues. CDR3 DNA: TGTGCCAGCAGACCCGGGCCGCCCGACGGTAGCAATCAGCCCCAGCATTTT. It translates to CASRPGPPDGSNQPQHF.

The chain combines TRBV20-1 with TRBJ2-5, with 14 bases fitting TRBD2. Germline loops: CDR1 DFQATT, CDR2 SNEGSKA (reference sequence). V dropped 5 bases and J dropped 4; count of bases not matched to a gene: 6. The CDR3 has 15 amino acids. CDR3 sequence reads: CSAQTGTSGGETQYF. CDR3 coding DNA: TGCAGTGCTCAGACCGGGACTAGCGGGGGAGAGACCCAGTACTTC.

This clonotype appeared once. The chain uses TRBV6-6 and TRBJ1-5; D uncertain. There are 13 residues in the CDR3. V shed 2 bases and J shed 7 bases, with 9 bases lying between them. Germline V gene sequence: CDR1 MNHNY, CDR2 SVGAGI (reference sequence). In nucleotides, the CDR3 is TGTGCCAGCAGTTACACCCCACGGCAGCCCCAGCATTTT. This encodes CASSYTPRQPQHF.

This clonotype showed up just once. The chain employs TRBV6-1 and TRBJ1-1; the D gene is possibly TRBD1 (5 bases). Trimming left V 5 bases short and J 1 base short, with 11 bases between. Per the germline V gene, CDR1 is MNHNS and CDR2 is SASEGT. The CDR3 runs to 14 residues. CDR3 bases: TGTGCCAGCAGTTACAGGCAGCCGAACACTGAAGCTTTCTTT. It specifies CASSYRQPNTEAFF.